The clone carrying this T cell receptor (beta chain) was picked up a small number of times. The antigen is undetermined. These data are taken from a study of T cell repertoires in cytomegalovirus infection. Study-wide context: Public TCR beta signature analysis indicated the presence of both CMV infection and matching HLA type.

Looked up from germline, CDR1 is DFQATT and CDR2 is SNEGSKA (reference sequence). The length of the CDR3 is 15 residues. V dropped 3 bases and J dropped 8; count of bases not matched to a gene: 12. Study-wide results and limits: CMV carriers having the relevant HLA were flagged by cumulative public TCR beta family frequency.

MiXCR, run by TCRdb on the reads, gives a single entry per CDR3 protein. The table records approximately 910,000 distinct CDR3 sequences, approximately 33% of them present only once. The receptor comes from a human donor in good health (CMV status not recorded). Some clones in this sample may be carry-over from other donors' samples. The genes are TRBV20-1 and TRBJ2-1, with 8 nucleotides matching TRBD1. Sequenced material: cultured CD8+ T cells from PBMCs, taken from culture after CMV antigen stimulation. The CDR3 DNA reads as TGCAGTGCTAGTGATGCCGGGACAGGCAACGATGAGCAGTTCTTC. Its protein is CSASDAGTGNDEQFF.